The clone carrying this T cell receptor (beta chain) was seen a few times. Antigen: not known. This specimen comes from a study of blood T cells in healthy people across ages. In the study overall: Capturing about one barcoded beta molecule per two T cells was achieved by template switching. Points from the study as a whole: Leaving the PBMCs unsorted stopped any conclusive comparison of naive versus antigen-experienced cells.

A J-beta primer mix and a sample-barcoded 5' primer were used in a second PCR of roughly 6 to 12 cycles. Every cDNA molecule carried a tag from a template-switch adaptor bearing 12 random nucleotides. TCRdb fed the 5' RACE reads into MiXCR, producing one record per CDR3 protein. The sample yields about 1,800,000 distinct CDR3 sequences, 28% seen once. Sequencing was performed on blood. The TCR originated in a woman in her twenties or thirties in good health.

The CDR3 DNA follows: TGTGCCAGCAGCCAAGGGACAGGGATTGAGACCCAGTACTTC. It specifies CASSQGTGIETQYF. The gene calls are TRBV14 and TRBJ2-5; TRBD1 matches 8 bases. J gave up 5 bases and V 1 base, and 3 bases lay outside the gene matches. CDR3 length: 14 amino acids. The germline gives CDR1 SGHDN, CDR2 FVKESK.